These T cell receptor beta chains were read from a single sample in a study of technical replicates of blood from several donors. Assay used: immunoSEQ multiplex PCR; TCRdb lists only in-frame clones, some missing. The table lists some 87,000 clones, approximately 96% of them singletons. Source material: T cells isolated from PBMCs. The receptors here all came from a human donor in good health. Each CDR3 is given with its conserved first and last residue. The D gene is left open where the match is weak. Clone size is shown for a subset of rows, as once, few, many or a class of expanded clone.

v_gene,d_gene,abundance,j_gene,CDR3nt,CDR3aa
TRBV15,TRBD2,.,TRBJ2-2,TGTGCCACCAGCAGAGATCTAGCGGGGCCTACGAACACCGGGGAGCTGTTTTTT,CATSRDLAGPTNTGELFF
TRBV9,.,.,TRBJ1-4,TGTGCCAGCAGCGCCACAGGGATTCTGTCTGAAAAACTGTTTTTT,CASSATGILSEKLFF
TRBV15,TRBD1,.,TRBJ1-4,TGTGCCACCTGGACAGGGGACGAAAAACTGTTTTTT,CATWTGDEKLFF
TRBV20-1,.,.,TRBJ2-7,TGCAGTGCTGAGAGGTACGAGCAGTACTTC,CSAERYEQYF
TRBV6-4,.,.,TRBJ1-1,TGTGCCAGCAGTGATAATCAGAATGAAGCTTTCTTT,CASSDNQNEAFF
TRBV11-3,TRBD1,.,TRBJ2-7,TGTGCCAGCAGCTTAGACCCGGGACAGGGGGCTTACGAGCAGTACTTC,CASSLDPGQGAYEQYF
TRBV9,TRBD2,.,TRBJ2-2,TGTGCCAGCAGCGCGAGAGTTCTAGCGGCGAACACCGGGGAGCTGTTTTTT,CASSARVLAANTGELFF
TRBV2,.,.,TRBJ2-4,TGTGCCAGCAAAGACATATCACAGAACATTCAGTACTTC,CASKDISQNIQYF
TRBV19,.,.,TRBJ2-7,TGTGCCAGTAGTCCCCCCTTCATGGGAGCGAGCGAGCAGTACTTC,CASSPPFMGASEQYF
TRBV6-1,.,.,TRBJ1-1,TGTGCCAGCAGTGGAGGAAGGTCCACTGAAGCTTTCTTT,CASSGGRSTEAFF
TRBV5-1,.,.,TRBJ2-1,TGCGCCAGCAGCTCCCTACAGGGAGAGGGCTACAATGAGCAGTTCTTC,CASSSLQGEGYNEQFF
TRBV30,TRBD1,once,TRBJ2-1,TGTGCCTGGAGCTGGACAGGGGGCATCGATGAGCAGTTCTTC,CAWSWTGGIDEQFF
TRBV30,TRBD1,.,TRBJ1-5,TGTGCCTGGAGGCCTATGGGACAGGGGGATCAGCCCCAGCATTTT,CAWRPMGQGDQPQHF
TRBV27,.,.,TRBJ1-2,TGTGCCAGCAGTTTGTCGGTGAACTATGGCTACACCTTC,CASSLSVNYGYTF
TRBV5-4,TRBD1,.,TRBJ2-7,TGTGCCAGCAGCCGCCGGGACAGAGAGCAGTACTTC,CASSRRDREQYF
TRBV5-1,.,.,TRBJ1-1,TGCGCCAGCAGCTTGGGTCCCTCGGGGGGGGGTCGCACTGAAGCTTTCTTT,CASSLGPSGGGRTEAFF
TRBV2,TRBD2,.,TRBJ2-5,TGTGCCAGCAGTGTAAAGCGGGAGGGGGGAGAGACCCAGTACTTC,CASSVKREGGETQYF
TRBV11-3,.,.,TRBJ2-1,TGTGCCAGCAGCTACGGGGGATACAATGAGCAGTTCTTC,CASSYGGYNEQFF
TRBV4-3,TRBD1,.,TRBJ1-2,TGCGCCAGCAGCCTCGGGACAGGGGGCGCGGGTGGCTACACCTTC,CASSLGTGGAGGYTF
TRBV4-3,TRBD1,.,TRBJ2-7,TGCGCCAGCAGCCAAGGGACAGGCGTCTACGAGCAGTACTTC,CASSQGTGVYEQYF
TRBV29-1,.,.,TRBJ1-2,TGCAGCGTTGGAGAGGTTAATAGCCACGGCTACACCTTC,CSVGEVNSHGYTF
TRBV4-3,.,.,TRBJ2-7,TGCGCCAGCAGCCAAAAGTATGTCTACTCCTACGAGCAGTACTTC,CASSQKYVYSYEQYF
TRBV5-1,.,.,TRBJ1-2,TGCGCCAGCAGCTCCACGCCGGGACTCCAAGGGGCTAACTATGGCTACACCTTC,CASSSTPGLQGANYGYTF
TRBV18,.,.,TRBJ2-6,TGTGCCAGCTCCCTACCGACAGGCAGCTCTGGGGCCAACGTCCTGACTTTC,CASSLPTGSSGANVLTF
TRBV29-1,TRBD1,.,TRBJ2-5,TGCAGCGTCGAACCGACAGGGGGCGAGGAGACCCAGTACTTC,CSVEPTGGEETQYF
TRBV28,.,.,TRBJ1-1,TGTGCCAGCAGTTTATTACAGCACACTGAAGCTTTCTTT,CASSLLQHTEAFF
TRBV5-1,.,.,TRBJ2-4,TGCGCCAGCAGCTTCCTACCGGAAAACATTCAGTACTTC,CASSFLPENIQYF
TRBV9,.,.,TRBJ2-7,TGTGCCAGCAGCGTAGGGGGGGAACGCTACGAGCAGTACTTC,CASSVGGERYEQYF
TRBV25-1,.,.,TRBJ1-2,TGTGCCAGCTCACAGGGCTATGGCTACACCTTC,CASSQGYGYTF
TRBV7-8,.,.,TRBJ1-1,TGTGCCAGCAGCAACCAAGGCAGGGTCTCAGCTTTCTTT,CASSNQGRVSAFF
TRBV2,TRBD2,.,TRBJ2-1,TGTGCCAGCAGCTCCGGGACTAGCGGGCCCTACAATGAGCAGTTCTTC,CASSSGTSGPYNEQFF
TRBV5-6,.,.,TRBJ1-1,TGTGCCAGCAGGAAACTAAATAAAGCGAACACTGAAGCTTTCTTT,CASRKLNKANTEAFF
TRBV19,.,.,TRBJ2-2,TGTGCCAGTAGTAGAGGGATGAACACCGGGGAGCTGTTTTTT,CASSRGMNTGELFF
TRBV5-1,TRBD2,.,TRBJ2-1,TGCGCCAGCAGACAAAGCGGGAGTACCTACAATGAGCAGTTCTTC,CASRQSGSTYNEQFF
TRBV27,TRBD2,.,TRBJ2-7,TGTGCCAGCAGGGTAGCGGGATTCTACGAGCAGTACTTC,CASRVAGFYEQYF
TRBV7-8,TRBD2,.,TRBJ2-1,TGTGCCAGCAGCTTTGGGACTAGCGGGAGAGGATACAATGAGCAGTTCTTC,CASSFGTSGRGYNEQFF
TRBV18,TRBD1,.,TRBJ1-1,TGTGCCAGCTCGGGACAGCACACTGAAGCTTTCTTT,CASSGQHTEAFF
TRBV7-9,TRBD2,once,TRBJ2-3,TGTGCCAGCAGCTTAGAGGCGTCTAGCGGGAGGTTTACGCAGTATTTT,CASSLEASSGRFTQYF
TRBV5-8,.,.,TRBJ2-1,TGTGCCAGCAGCCCCAGGGTAGATGGGGCGAATGAGCAGTTCTTC,CASSPRVDGANEQFF
TRBV19,.,once,TRBJ2-2,TGTGCCGATACTCCCTGGGGGGATGTTAAGTCCGGGGAGCTGTTTTTT,CADTPWGDVKSGELFF
TRBV4-1,.,.,TRBJ2-4,TGCGCCAGCAGTCTTTTAGCGGAAAACATTCAGTACTTC,CASSLLAENIQYF
TRBV5-1,.,.,TRBJ2-1,TGCGCCAGCAGCCCAACTGGGAGTGTCTACAATGAGCAGTTCTTC,CASSPTGSVYNEQFF
TRBV7-2,TRBD1,.,TRBJ2-7,TGTGCCAGCAGCACAGGACAGGGGGCGTCCCACGAGCAGTACTTC,CASSTGQGASHEQYF